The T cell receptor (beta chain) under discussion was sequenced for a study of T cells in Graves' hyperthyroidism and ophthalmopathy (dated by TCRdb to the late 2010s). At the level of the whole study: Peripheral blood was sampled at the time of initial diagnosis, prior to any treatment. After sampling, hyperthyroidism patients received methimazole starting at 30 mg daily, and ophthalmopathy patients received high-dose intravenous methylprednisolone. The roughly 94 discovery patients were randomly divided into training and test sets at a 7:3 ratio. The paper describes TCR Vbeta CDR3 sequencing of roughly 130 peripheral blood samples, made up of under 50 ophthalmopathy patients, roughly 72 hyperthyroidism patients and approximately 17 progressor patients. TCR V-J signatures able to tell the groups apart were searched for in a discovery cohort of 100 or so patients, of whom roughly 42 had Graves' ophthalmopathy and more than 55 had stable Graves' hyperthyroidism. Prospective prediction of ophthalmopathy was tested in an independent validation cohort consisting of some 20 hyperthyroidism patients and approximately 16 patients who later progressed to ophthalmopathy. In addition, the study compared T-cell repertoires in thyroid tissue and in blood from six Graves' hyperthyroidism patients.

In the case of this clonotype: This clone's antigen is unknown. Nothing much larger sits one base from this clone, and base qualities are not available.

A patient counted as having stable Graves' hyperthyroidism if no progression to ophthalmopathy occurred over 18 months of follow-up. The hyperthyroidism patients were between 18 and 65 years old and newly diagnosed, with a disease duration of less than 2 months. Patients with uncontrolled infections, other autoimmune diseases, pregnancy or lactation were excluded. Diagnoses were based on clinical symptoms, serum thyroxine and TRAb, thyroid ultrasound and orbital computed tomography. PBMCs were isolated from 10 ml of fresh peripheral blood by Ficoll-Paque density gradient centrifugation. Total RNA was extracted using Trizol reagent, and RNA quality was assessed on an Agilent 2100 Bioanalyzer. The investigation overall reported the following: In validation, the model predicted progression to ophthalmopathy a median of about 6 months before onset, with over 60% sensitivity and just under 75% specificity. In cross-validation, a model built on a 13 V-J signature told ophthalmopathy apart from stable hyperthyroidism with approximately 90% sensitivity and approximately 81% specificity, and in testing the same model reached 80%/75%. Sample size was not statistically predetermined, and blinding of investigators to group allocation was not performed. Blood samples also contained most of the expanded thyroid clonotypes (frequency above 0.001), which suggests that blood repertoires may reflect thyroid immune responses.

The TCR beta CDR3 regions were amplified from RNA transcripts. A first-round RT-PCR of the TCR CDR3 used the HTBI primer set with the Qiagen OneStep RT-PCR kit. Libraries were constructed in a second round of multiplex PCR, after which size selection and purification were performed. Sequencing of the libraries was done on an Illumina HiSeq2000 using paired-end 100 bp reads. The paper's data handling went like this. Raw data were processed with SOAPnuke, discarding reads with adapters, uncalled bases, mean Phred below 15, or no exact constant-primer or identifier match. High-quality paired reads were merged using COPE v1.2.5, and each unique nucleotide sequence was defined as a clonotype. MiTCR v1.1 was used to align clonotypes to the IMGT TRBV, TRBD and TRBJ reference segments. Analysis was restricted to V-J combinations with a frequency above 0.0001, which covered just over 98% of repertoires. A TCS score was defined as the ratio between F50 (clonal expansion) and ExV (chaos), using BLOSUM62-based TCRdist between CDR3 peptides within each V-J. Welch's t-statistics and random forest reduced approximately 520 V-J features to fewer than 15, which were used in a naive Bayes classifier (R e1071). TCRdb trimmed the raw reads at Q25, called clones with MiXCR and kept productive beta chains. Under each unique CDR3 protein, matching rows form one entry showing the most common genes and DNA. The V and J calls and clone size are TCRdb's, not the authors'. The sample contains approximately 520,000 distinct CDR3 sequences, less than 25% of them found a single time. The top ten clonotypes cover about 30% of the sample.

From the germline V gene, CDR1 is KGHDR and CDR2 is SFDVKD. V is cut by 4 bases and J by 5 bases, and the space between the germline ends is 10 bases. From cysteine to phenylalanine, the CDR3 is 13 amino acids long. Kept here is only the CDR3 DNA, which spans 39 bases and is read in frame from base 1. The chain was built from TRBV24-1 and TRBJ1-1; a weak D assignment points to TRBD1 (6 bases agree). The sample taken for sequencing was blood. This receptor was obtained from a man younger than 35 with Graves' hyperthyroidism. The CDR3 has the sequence CATSDRTDTEAFF. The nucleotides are TGTGCCACCAGTGACCGGACAGATACTGAAGCTTTCTTT.